This passage covers 2 T cell receptor beta chains from one sample sequenced in a study of cytomegalovirus exposure and HLA in healthy donors. Primers included in the PCR were 60 Vbeta and 13 Jbeta primers. Profiled with immunoSEQ multiplex PCR; TCRdb holds only in-frame clones, not every one. The sample yields over 120,000 clones, approximately 82% seen once. What was sequenced was PBMCs. These receptors originate from a woman aged 55-70 years in good health and CMV-seropositive.

The V call is TRBV5-1, the J call TRBJ1-2, with D perhaps matching TRBD1 (6 bases). Deletions cut 9 bases from V and 2 bases from J, with 20 bases between. The CDR3 spans 15 residues. Germline CDR1 is SGHRS and CDR2 is YFSETQ. DNA for the CDR3: TGCGCCACAACACGGGACACCTCGGGGAACTATGGCTACACCTTC. Translation: CATTRDTSGNYGYTF.

This chain links TRBV16 with TRBJ2-7, with 14 nucleotides matching TRBD2. This CDR3 is built from 16 residues. V gave up 3 bases and J gave up 6 bases; unmatched junction bases: 7. Germline-derived CDR1 and CDR2 are KGHSY and FQNENV. CDR3 coding DNA: TGTGCCAGCAGCCACCGCGGGACTAGCGGGGGTTCCGAGCAGTACTTC. It encodes CASSHRGTSGGSEQYF.